This passage covers 25 T cell receptor beta chains from one sample sequenced in a study of blood T cell repertoires in COVID-19. Libraries were prepared by immunoSEQ multiplex PCR; TCRdb keeps only in-frame clonotypes and omits some of them. The top ten clones hold 10% to 15% of a sample with a few hundred thousand clones, 65% to 90% of them seen once. Material for sequencing was peripheral blood. These receptors originate from a woman between 70 and 85 years old with COVID-19, enrolled during active disease.

In its sample, this clone was seen once. The rearrangement links TRBV5-1 to TRBJ1-3; D possibly corresponds to TRBD1 (6 bases). The CDR3 length is 16 residues. Trimming shortened V by 0 bases and J by 4 bases, and 14 bases separated the two germline ends. Germline values: CDR1 SGHRS, CDR2 YFSETQ. The CDR3 nucleotides are TGCGCCAGCAGCTTGGTGGGGGCGCGTTACGGAAACACCATATATTTT. Protein product: CASSLVGARYGNTIYF.

This chain links TRBV5-8 with TRBJ1-1; TRBD1 might be the D (6 bases). The CDR3 sequence is 13 residues long. The V and J ends lost 2 bases and 5 bases respectively, with 10 bases between them. Germline CDR1 SGHTS, CDR2 YDEGEE. The CDR3 loop is CASSLTGLTEAFF. The CDR3 DNA reads as TGTGCCAGCAGCTTAACAGGGTTAACTGAAGCTTTCTTT.

The chain employs TRBV2 and TRBJ2-1, with D tentatively TRBD1 (5 bases). Germline V CDR1 and CDR2: SNHLY, FYNNEI. Trimming removed 2 bases from V and 6 bases from J, with 8 bases in between. The CDR3 is 13 residues long. Here the CDR3 reads CASSEQGGNEQFF. The CDR3 region has the DNA TGTGCCAGCAGTGAACAGGGCGGCAATGAGCAGTTCTTC.

The rearrangement links TRBV4-3 to TRBJ2-6; TRBD1 is a possible D gene (5 bases). V was cut by 0 bases and J by 3 bases, with 12 bases left in between. This CDR3 contains 17 residues. Germline CDR1 and CDR2: LGHNA and YSLEER. The CDR3 nucleotides are TGCGCCAGCAGCCAAGAAGCGCAGGGTGGTGGGGCCAACGTCCTGACTTTC. It translates to CASSQEAQGGGANVLTF.

The chain joins TRBV18 to TRBJ2-7, with D perhaps matching TRBD1 (6 bases). Germline-derived CDR1 and CDR2 are KGHSH and LQKENI. The CDR3 loop spans 15 amino acids. V gave up 2 bases and J gave up 0 bases, with 11 bases separating them. The CDR3 coding sequence is TGTGCCAGCTCACCAACCAAGGACAGCTCCTACGAGCAGTACTTC. Translation gives CASSPTKDSSYEQYF. Full variable domain (remainder filled in from reference TRBV18 and TRBJ2-7): NAGVMQNPRHLVRRRGQEARLRCSPMKGHSHVYWYRQLPEEGLKFMVYLQKENIIDESGMPKERFSAEFPKEGPSILRIQQVVRGDSAAYFCASSPTKDSSYEQYFGPGTRLTVT.

The chain couples TRBV7-9 to TRBJ2-7; no reliable D call. The CDR3 runs to 16 residues. Germline CDR1 is SEHNR and CDR2 is FQNEAQ (reference sequence). The V end was cut by 6 bases, the J end by 2 bases, with 20 bases between. Here the CDR3 reads CASSRERHAGAYEQYF. CDR3 DNA sequence: TGTGCCAGCAGTCGTGAAAGACACGCAGGTGCCTACGAGCAGTACTTC.

DNA of the CDR3: TGTGCCACCAGTGATTCGGGGGACTACGAGCAGTACTTC. As protein: CATSDSGDYEQYF. The rearrangement links TRBV24-1 to TRBJ2-7; TRBD2 might be the D (6 bases). The CDR3 sequence is 13 residues long. CDR1 KGHDR and CDR2 SFDVKD come from the germline V gene. V was shortened by 2 bases and J by 3 bases, with 7 bases between the two germline ends.

This clone was seen only once. Written as DNA, the CDR3 is TGCGCCAGCAGCTTGGGGGGGACAGAGGGTCGCTACACCTTC. It translates to CASSLGGTEGRYTF. The gene calls are TRBV5-1 and TRBJ1-2; 7 bases fit TRBD1. Unmatched junction bases numbered 8, after V lost 0 bases and J lost 9 bases. Germline V gene data show CDR1 as SGHRS and CDR2 as YFSETQ. The CDR3 is made up of 14 amino acids.

The chain combines TRBV28 with TRBJ2-7; 8 bases agree with TRBD1. The CDR3 runs 12 residues. Germline loops: CDR1 MDHEN, CDR2 SYDVKM. V dropped 6 bases and J dropped 4; count of bases not matched to a gene: 2. In nucleotides, the CDR3 is TGTGCCAGCAGACAGGGGGTGTACGAGCAGTACTTC. It is translated as CASRQGVYEQYF.

V and J are TRBV9 and TRBJ1-3, with 8 bases matching TRBD1. This CDR3 comprises 16 residues. CDR1 is SGDLS, CDR2 YYNGEE, per germline. The trim removed 0 bases at V and 2 bases at J, leaving 4 bases unmatched. The CDR3 DNA reads TGTGCCAGCAGCGTAGGGGGACAGGATGCTGGAAACACCATATATTTT. It encodes CASSVGGQDAGNTIYF.

J is TRBJ1-1 and V is TRBV2; D not resolved. V was pared by 8 bases and J by 1 base, with 5 bases between. The CDR3 sequence is 11 residues long. Germline lookup yields CDR1 SNHLY and CDR2 FYNNEI. The CDR3 loop reads CASQENTEAFF. CDR3 nucleotide sequence: TGTGCCAGCCAGGAGAACACTGAAGCTTTCTTT.

V and J are TRBV29-1 and TRBJ1-4, with D unclear. From germline, CDR1 is SQVTM and CDR2 ANQGSEA. The CDR3 loop spans 13 amino acids. Trimming removed 7 bases from V and 0 bases from J, with 9 bases in between. CDR3 nucleotides: TGCAGCGCTTCGGTTTCAACTAATGAAAAACTGTTTTTT. Amino acid sequence: CSASVSTNEKLFF.

V usage is TRBV7-9 and J usage is TRBJ2-1; TRBD2 agrees at 10 bases. The CDR3 has 14 amino acids. The J segment lost 9 bases and the V segment lost 3 bases, leaving 5 bases of the junction unmatched. In germline, CDR1 is SEHNR, CDR2 FQNEAQ (reference sequence). CDR3 coding DNA: TGTGCCAGCAGCTTGCTAGCGGGGGCCGGTGAGCAGTTCTTC. Translating it yields CASSLLAGAGEQFF.

This chain links TRBV7-2 with TRBJ1-3; D gene unclear. V lost 1 base to trimming and J lost 3 bases, with 10 bases between them. The CDR3 contains 15 residues. Germline-derived CDR1 and CDR2 are SGHTA and FQGNSA. CDR3 sequence reads: CASSLEGAVGNTIYF. The CDR3, as DNA: TGTGCCAGCAGCTTAGAGGGAGCTGTTGGAAACACCATATATTTT.

This clone appeared once. V is TRBV4-1 and J is TRBJ2-2, with D tentatively TRBD1 (5 bases). With 0 bases removed from V and 7 bases from J, the gap between germline ends came to 15 bases. The CDR3 contains 16 residues. Germline CDR1 MGHRA, CDR2 YSYEKL. The CDR3 sequence: CASSQEGARNDGELFF. CDR3 DNA sequence: TGCGCCAGCAGCCAAGAAGGGGCTAGGAACGACGGGGAGCTGTTTTTT.

The V gene is TRBV2, the J gene TRBJ1-4, with 10 bases fitting TRBD1. The germline V gene encodes CDR1 SNHLY and CDR2 FYNNEI. CDR3 length: 15 amino acids. V lost 7 bases, J lost 7 bases, and 9 bases stayed unmatched. Written as DNA, the CDR3 is TGTGCCAGCACTATGTCGACAGGGGGCGGTGAAAAACTGTTTTTT. This sequence encodes CASTMSTGGGEKLFF.

The V and J genes are TRBV9 and TRBJ2-2, with 7 bases identical to TRBD1. V trimming: 1 base; J trimming: 4 bases; junction bases outside the gene matches: 4. The germline CDR1 and CDR2 sequences are SGDLS and YYNGEE. There are 15 residues in the CDR3. DNA of the CDR3: TGTGCCAGCAGCGTAAGGGGGCTAGTCACCGGGGAGCTGTTTTTT. This gives the protein CASSVRGLVTGELFF. Full variable domain (missing parts from reference TRBV9 and TRBJ2-2): DSGVTQTPKHLITATGQRVTLRCSPRSGDLSVYWYQQSLDQGLQFLIQYYNGEERAKGNILERFSAQQFPDLHSELNLSSLELGDSALYFCASSVRGLVTGELFFGEGSRLTVL.

The V gene is TRBV7-2, the J gene TRBJ1-5; weak D call: TRBD1 (5 bases). The CDR3 consists of 15 residues. Trimming removed 2 bases at V and 3 bases at J, with 11 bases between. Per the germline V gene, CDR1 is SGHTA and CDR2 is FQGNSA. The CDR3 coding sequence is TGTGCCAGCAGCTTACAGGGAGGGAACAATCAGCCCCAGCATTTT. It yields the protein CASSLQGGNNQPQHF.

The chain links TRBV7-2 to TRBJ1-4; 7 bases agree with TRBD1. Germline trimming cut 4 bases from V and 5 bases from J; bases unmatched to any gene: 7. The CDR3 consists of 15 residues. Germline assignment: CDR1 SGHTA and CDR2 FQGNSA. The CDR3 nucleotides are TGTGCCAGCAGCTACTCCGGGACAGAGAATGAAAAACTGTTTTTT. As protein: CASSYSGTENEKLFF.

CDR3 coding DNA: TGTGCCTGGAGTGGAAATAGCGGGGCTCTGGAGACCCAGTACTTC. Its protein is CAWSGNSGALETQYF. The chain is built from TRBV30 and TRBJ2-5, with 8 bases aligning to TRBD2. CDR3 length: 15 residues. V lost 1 base, J lost 5 bases, and 9 bases stayed unmatched. Germline loops: CDR1 GTSNPN, CDR2 SVGIG (reference sequence).

The chain uses TRBV30 and TRBJ2-2; perhaps TRBD2 as D (5 bases). CDR3 length: 16 amino acids. V was trimmed by 3 bases and J by 2 bases, leaving 16 bases between them. Germline CDR1 GTSNPN, CDR2 SVGIG (reference sequence). CDR3 coding DNA: TGTGCCTGGAGATCTCGGGGTCGTAGAAACACCGGGGAGCTGTTTTTT. Its protein is CAWRSRGRRNTGELFF.

This clone was counted only a few times. The chain's CDR3 is CASRPRQMNTEAFF. As DNA, the CDR3 is TGTGCCAGCAGGCCGAGACAGATGAACACTGAAGCTTTCTTT. The chain links TRBV28 to TRBJ1-1, with a tentative D call TRBD1 (5 bases). The V gene lost 6 bases and the J gene lost 0 bases, with 11 bases spanning the gap. Germline values: CDR1 MDHEN, CDR2 SYDVKM. The CDR3 is made up of 14 amino acids.

Worth noting for this clone: The same CDR3 also results from other DNA sequences found in this sample. V is TRBV9 and J is TRBJ2-1; TRBD2 matches 10 bases. Germline CDR1 SGDLS, CDR2 YYNGEE. This CDR3 is built from 15 residues. The V and J ends lost 1 base and 4 bases, in that order; junction bases with no gene match: 2. The chain's CDR3 is CASSVQAGGYNEQFF. The CDR3 region has the DNA TGTGCCAGCAGCGTACAAGCGGGGGGGTACAATGAGCAGTTCTTC.

The chain uses TRBV9 and TRBJ1-4; D gene uncertain. The CDR3 loop spans 14 amino acids. Trimming cost V 0 bases and J 7 bases, with 10 bases left between them. Germline CDR1 is SGDLS and CDR2 is YYNGEE. CDR3: CASSVGGRVEKLFF. The CDR3 bases are TGTGCCAGCAGCGTAGGCGGGAGGGTTGAAAAACTGTTTTTT.

The rearrangement links TRBV5-4 to TRBJ2-5; tentatively, D is TRBD2 (6 bases). Looked up from germline, CDR1 is SGHNT and CDR2 is YYREEE (reference sequence). The CDR3 consists of 15 residues. V was clipped by 2 bases and J by 4 bases, with 15 bases between them. CDR3 coding DNA: TGTGCCAGCAGCTTACGAGCTCCCGGGGGAGAGACCCAGTACTTC. Translated: CASSLRAPGGETQYF.